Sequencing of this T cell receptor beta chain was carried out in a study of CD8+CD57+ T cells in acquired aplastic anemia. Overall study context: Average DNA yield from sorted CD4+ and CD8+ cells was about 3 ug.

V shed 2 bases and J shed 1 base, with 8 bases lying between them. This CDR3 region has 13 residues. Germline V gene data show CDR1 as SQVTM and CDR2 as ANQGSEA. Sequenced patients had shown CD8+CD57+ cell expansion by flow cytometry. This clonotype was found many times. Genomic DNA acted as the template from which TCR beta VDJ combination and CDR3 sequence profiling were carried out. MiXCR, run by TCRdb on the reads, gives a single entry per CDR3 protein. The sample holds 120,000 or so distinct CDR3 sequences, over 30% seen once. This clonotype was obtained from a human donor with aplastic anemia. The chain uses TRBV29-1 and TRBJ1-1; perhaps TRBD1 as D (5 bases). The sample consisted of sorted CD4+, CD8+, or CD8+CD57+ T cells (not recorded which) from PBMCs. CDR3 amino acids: CSVESGRNTEAFF. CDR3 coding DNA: TGCAGCGTTGAATCGGGGCGGAACACTGAAGCTTTCTTT.